One sample yielded the 2 T cell receptor beta chains listed below, sequenced in a study of vaccination and CD4 T cells after COVID-19. TCRdb redid the calling of the PCR reads with MiXCR, one entry per CDR3 protein. Among fewer than 30,000 distinct CDR3 sequences listed, under 65% were seen once. The specimen was CD4+ T cells from blood, collected before SARS-CoV-2 vaccination. The receptors come from a human donor who had recovered from COVID-19.

This clonotype was recorded a few times. The CDR3 nucleotides read TGCAGCGGGTGGGATCAAGAGACCCAGTACTTC. It codes for CSGWDQETQYF. The rearrangement links TRBV29-1 to TRBJ2-5; D gene uncertain. The CDR3 totals 11 residues. With 7 bases removed from V and 2 bases from J, the gap between germline ends came to 8 bases. Germline loops: CDR1 SQVTM, CDR2 ANQGSEA.

The chain combines TRBV18 with TRBJ1-2; 8 nucleotides align to TRBD1. The ends lost 3 bases at V and 7 bases at J; junction bases unmatched: 10. The CDR3 runs to 15 residues. Germline CDR1 KGHSH, CDR2 LQKENI. CDR3 nucleotides: TGTGCCAGCTCACCCCACCCCGGACAGGGCGGTGGCTACACCTTC. It specifies CASSPHPGQGGGYTF.